This paragraph covers one T cell receptor (delta chain) sequence. Antigen: not known. TCRdb records a much larger clone's protein for this DNA, with a difference at residue 15 that likely arises from a read error; the protein given is the translation of the DNA. Gammadelta T cells were flow-sorted from PBMC into Vgamma9/Vdelta2+ and Vdelta2-negative populations for bulk analysis. In germline, CDR1 is TSWWSYY, CDR2 QGS. CDR3 length equals 16 residues. The sample belongs to a study of γδ T cells in repeated Plasmodium falciparum infection. TRG and TRD sequences were obtained from every sorted gammadelta sample. TCRdb re-processed the multiplex PCR reads via CATT. The sample consists of approximately 53,000 delta-chain clones, around 1.7% of them appearing once. General observations from the study: Over time and infection, Vgamma9/Vdelta2+ repertoires remained highly stable and polyclonal. Donors in Mali lived in a small rural village, largely one ethnic group.

The material sequenced was gamma-delta T cells from blood. With the J gene uncalled, the V gene is TRDV1; TRDD3, the table's D call, lacks a check against the DNA. The origin of this receptor is a pool of human donors (malaria-infected and uninfected, not separated). The CDR3 spells CALGEINTLLPVKLTF. The CDR3 DNA reads TGTGCTCTTGGGGAAATCAATACCCTACTACCAGTTAAACTCACCTTT.